The 16 T cell receptor beta chains reported below all come from one sample, sequenced in a study of CD4 T cells in relation to SARS-CoV-2 and coronaviruses. The method was immunoSEQ multiplex PCR; TCRdb's version includes in-frame clones alone and lacks a portion of them. The repertoire holds roughly 19,000 clones, with just under 80% as singletons. The antigens for these receptors are not known. Unexposed donor CD4+ T cells date from 2011-2018, before the COVID-19 pandemic. Isolation of CD4+ T cells took place after approximately eleven days in culture. Sequencing was performed on CD4+ T cells from PBMCs, cultured in vitro. All receptors derive from a human donor in good health.

The chain uses TRBV28 and TRBJ2-6; 9 bases agree with TRBD1. With 1 base clipped from V and 1 base from J, the junction kept 5 bases outside the gene matches. This CDR3 contains 18 residues. Per the germline V gene, CDR1 is MDHEN and CDR2 is SYDVKM. For the CDR3, the DNA is TGTGCCAGCAGTTTATCTGGGACAGGGAGTTCTGGGGCCAACGTCCTGACTTTC. This sequence encodes CASSLSGTGSSGANVLTF.

The V and J genes are TRBV12-3 or TRBV12-4 and TRBJ1-1; the D is unclear. The V gene lost 3 bases and the J gene lost 3 bases, with 8 bases spanning the gap. This CDR3 is 13 amino acids long. The CDR3 DNA reads as TGTGCCAGCAGTTTCTTACGGGACACTGAAGCTTTCTTT. Protein sequence: CASSFLRDTEAFF.

This clone was detected a few times. In DNA form, the CDR3 reads TGTGCCAGCAGCCCTAGACTGGACTCCTACGAGCAGTACTTC. This gives the protein CASSPRLDSYEQYF. V gene TRBV9 combines with J gene TRBJ2-7, with no clear D. Trimming took off 4 bases at V and 0 bases at J, with 11 bases between the two ends. The CDR3 has 14 amino acids. Germline loops: CDR1 SGDLS, CDR2 YYNGEE.

V gene TRBV11-2 combines with J gene TRBJ2-1; weak D call: TRBD2 (6 bases). Trimming stripped 1 base from V and 6 bases from J, with 13 bases between. Germline CDR1 reads SGHAT; CDR2 reads FQNNGV. The CDR3 runs to 15 residues. CDR3 loop: CASSLVTGEGNEQFF. DNA of the CDR3: TGTGCCAGCAGCTTAGTAACGGGAGAGGGCAATGAGCAGTTCTTC.

This clone showed up just once. The J gene is TRBJ1-4, the V gene TRBV10-3; weak D call: TRBD1 (5 bases). The CDR3 runs 12 residues. Trimming stripped 1 base from V and 12 bases from J, with 9 bases between. Per the germline V gene, CDR1 is ENHRY and CDR2 is SYGVKD. CDR3 bases: TGTGCCATCAGTGAGTTGGGGGGGGAACTGTTTTTT. Its translation is CAISELGGELFF.

In its sample, this clone was seen a few times. The CDR3 DNA reads as TGTGCCAGCAGCACCCTGGACAGGGAACAGCCCCAGCATTTT. This gives the protein CASSTLDREQPQHF. V and J are TRBV9 and TRBJ1-5; 8 bases are a match to TRBD1. The V and J ends lost 4 bases and 7 bases, in that order; junction bases with no gene match: 7. The CDR3 spans 14 residues. Germline V gene sequence: CDR1 SGDLS, CDR2 YYNGEE.

The gene calls are TRBV5-1 and TRBJ2-5; 11 nucleotides line up with TRBD2. Looked up from germline, CDR1 is SGHRS and CDR2 is YFSETQ. V was pared by 1 base and J by 5 bases, with 10 bases of the junction left unmatched. The CDR3 spans 17 residues. The CDR3 nucleotides read TGCGCCAGCAGCTTGACGACGCAGGGACTAGCGGCGGAGACCCAGTACTTC. This sequence encodes CASSLTTQGLAAETQYF.

The rearrangement links TRBV5-5 to TRBJ2-7; 9 bases are shared with TRBD1. V gave up 5 bases and J gave up 7 bases; unmatched junction bases: 7. Per germline, CDR1 SGHKS and CDR2 YYEKEE (reference sequence). The CDR3 runs to 13 residues. The CDR3 region has the DNA TGTGCCAGCAGGCAATCCGGGACAGGGGAGCAGTACTTC. It translates to CASRQSGTGEQYF.

This chain uses TRBV19 with TRBJ2-1; 7 positions agree with TRBD2. The CDR3 is made up of 16 amino acids. V was clipped by 4 bases and J by 8 bases; unmatched bases: 14. Germline CDR1 LNHDA, CDR2 SQIVND (reference sequence). The CDR3 DNA reads as TGTGCCAGTAGTACTGGCGGGAGTAGAGGTTCGGATGAGCAGTTCTTC. It codes for CASSTGGSRGSDEQFF.

This clone was detected only once. This chain joins TRBV3-1 (or the pseudogene TRBV3-2) and TRBJ2-5; tentative D call: TRBD2 (5 bases). Trimming removed 1 base from V and 0 bases from J, with 15 bases in between. CDR3 length equals 17 residues. CDR1 is LGHDT, CDR2 YNNKEL, per germline (reference sequence). CDR3 DNA: TGTGCCAGCAGCCAAGCCCAAGCGGTTAAGTACCAAGAGACCCAGTACTTC. Encoded protein: CASSQAQAVKYQETQYF.

This clone was detected a few times. At one boundary the junction diverges from the germline segment, which might be a read error. The genes are TRBV5-1 and TRBJ1-1; possible D gene TRBD1, 6 bases. This CDR3 is built from 13 residues. From germline, CDR1 is SGHRS and CDR2 YFSETQ. In DNA, the CDR3 is TGCGCCAGCAGTTTGGGGGCGGGCACTGAAGCTTTCTTT. This gives the protein CASSLGAGTEAFF.

The chain is built from TRBV10-3 and TRBJ1-6, with no clear D. Per the germline V gene, CDR1 is ENHRY and CDR2 is SYGVKD. Trimming left V 4 bases short and J 5 bases short, with 6 bases between. The CDR3 loop spans 13 amino acids. CDR3 sequence (DNA): TGTGCCATCAGTGTCGAGAATAATTCACCCCTCCACTTT. It encodes CAISVENNSPLHF.

The chain uses TRBV18 and TRBJ2-7, with D possibly matching TRBD2 (5 bases). V lost 1 base and J lost 0, with 10 bases in between. The germline V gene encodes CDR1 KGHSH and CDR2 LQKENI. This CDR3 is built from 15 residues. The DNA for the CDR3 is TGTGCCAGCTCACCACTTGGGGAGAGCTCCTACGAGCAGTACTTC. Its translation: CASSPLGESSYEQYF.

This sequence joins TRBV11-2 and TRBJ1-1; tentative D call: TRBD1 (6 bases). The CDR3 runs 14 residues. Trimming took off 0 bases at V and 5 bases at J, with 10 bases between the two ends. Germline CDR1 SGHAT, CDR2 FQNNGV. DNA of the CDR3: TGTGCCAGCAGCTTAGAAGGGGGGCGGACTGAAGCTTTCTTT. The encoded protein is CASSLEGGRTEAFF.

This chain links TRBV18 with TRBJ1-1; no firm D call. Trimming pared 2 bases from V and 0 bases from J, leaving 10 bases between. Germline V lookup: CDR1 KGHSH, CDR2 LQKENI. The CDR3 is made up of 15 amino acids. The CDR3 DNA sequence: TGTGCCAGCTCACCAAGTGGTACAATGAACACTGAAGCTTTCTTT. Amino acids: CASSPSGTMNTEAFF.

This clone was counted a few times. The genes are TRBV3-1 (or the pseudogene TRBV3-2) and TRBJ1-2, with 7 bases lining up with TRBD1. From germline, CDR1 is LGHDT and CDR2 YNNKEL (reference sequence). V lost 6 bases, J lost 8 bases, and 9 bases stayed unmatched. The CDR3 loop spans 13 amino acids. DNA for the CDR3: TGTGCCAGCAGTCCCGGGACAGACGGGGGCTACACCTTC. Amino acids: CASSPGTDGGYTF.